This TCR beta chain was captured by sequencing in a study of cytomegalovirus exposure and HLA in healthy donors. Study summary: The roughly 110 validation repertoires used the same platform as the 650 to 850 first-cohort repertoires, a later analysis reported.

The CDR3 extends over 13 amino acids. V gave up 0 bases and J gave up 9 bases, with 11 bases separating them. Germline assignment: CDR1 LNHNV and CDR2 YYDKDF (reference sequence). This clone has a handful of counts. Sequencing was performed with immunoSEQ multiplex PCR; in TCRdb, only in-frame clones are kept and a portion is missing. The table has about 240,000 clones, 75% to 90% seen once. The sequence came from a woman aged 25 to 39 in good health and CMV-seropositive. Material: PBMCs. The chain joins TRBV15 to TRBJ2-5, with a tentative D call TRBD2 (5 bases). This CDR3 reads CATSRERWRAQYF. CDR3 sequence (DNA): TGTGCCACCAGCAGAGAAAGGTGGCGGGCCCAGTACTTC.